The 18 T cell receptor beta chains reported below all come from one sample, sequenced in a study of blood T cell repertoires in COVID-19. Data came from immunoSEQ multiplex PCR; TCRdb stores just in-frame clones and leaves some out. Altogether around 57,000 clones are present, 82% being singletons, with the ten largest covering approximately 20%. Input material: peripheral blood. The receptors were sampled from a woman aged 55-70 years with acute or convalescent COVID-19.

The J gene is TRBJ1-5, the V gene TRBV2, with TRBD1 as a possible D gene (6 bases). The CDR3 length is 11 residues. The germline gives CDR1 SNHLY, CDR2 FYNNEI. V lost 8 bases and J lost 6, with 8 bases in between. The CDR3 is CASWGLQPQHF. The CDR3 DNA reads as TGTGCCAGCTGGGGGCTTCAGCCCCAGCATTTT.

V is TRBV6-2 or TRBV6-3 and J is TRBJ2-1; 9 nucleotides align to TRBD2. Germline CDR1 reads MNHEY; CDR2 reads SVGEGT. The CDR3 spans 17 residues. With 0 bases clipped from V and 3 bases from J, the junction kept 6 bases outside the gene matches. The CDR3 DNA sequence: TGTGCCAGCAGTTACTCAAACTTAGCGGGGGTCTACAATGAGCAGTTCTTC. It codes for CASSYSNLAGVYNEQFF.

This clone was seen a few times. The CDR3 here is CASRDRGTEAFF. For the CDR3, the DNA is TGTGCCAGCAGGGACAGGGGAACTGAAGCTTTCTTT. The chain recombines TRBV25-1 with TRBJ1-1, with 9 bases aligning to TRBD1. With 6 bases clipped from V and 5 bases from J, the junction kept 1 base outside the gene matches. The length of the CDR3 is 12 residues. Looked up from germline, CDR1 is MGHDK and CDR2 is SYGVNS.

The chain recombines TRBV27 with TRBJ1-1, with D unclear. The CDR3 loop spans 16 amino acids. V dropped 5 bases and J dropped 1 base, with 17 bases sitting between them. Germline V gene sequence: CDR1 MNHEY, CDR2 SMNVEV (reference sequence). CDR3 loop: CASSNAPSGRNTEAFF. For the CDR3, the DNA is TGTGCCAGCAGTAATGCCCCCTCGGGGAGGAACACTGAAGCTTTCTTT.

The chain is built from TRBV7-2 and TRBJ2-3; 12 bases fit TRBD2. The CDR3 loop spans 18 amino acids. Germline assignment: CDR1 SGHTA and CDR2 FQGNSA. Trimming removed 5 bases from V and 2 bases from J; junction bases left unmatched: 11. The CDR3 sequence: CASSIRAASGGVTDTQYF. The CDR3 DNA reads as TGTGCCAGCAGCATCAGGGCGGCTAGCGGGGGGGTCACAGATACGCAGTATTTT.

This clone was detected only once. V and J are TRBV24-1 and TRBJ1-2, with 7 nucleotides matching TRBD1. Germline V gene sequence: CDR1 KGHDR, CDR2 SFDVKD. Trimming at V came to 4 bases and at J to 1 base, leaving 2 bases not matched to a gene. This CDR3 is built from 14 residues. The CDR3 region has the DNA TGTGCCACCAGTGACACAGGGGTTAACTATGGCTACACCTTC. Its translation is CATSDTGVNYGYTF.

This chain joins TRBV24-1 and TRBJ1-2; D remains unclear. Germline-derived CDR1 and CDR2 are KGHDR and SFDVKD. The CDR3 extends over 12 amino acids. The V end lost 1 base, the J end lost 3 bases, and 2 bases lay between the germline ends. The CDR3 region has the DNA TGTGCCACCAGTGATTTCTACTATGGCTACACCTTC. This translates into CATSDFYYGYTF.

V is TRBV11-2 and J is TRBJ2-3; a weak D match, TRBD2 (8 bases). This CDR3 has 19 residues. V was trimmed by 5 bases and J by 2 bases, leaving 26 bases between them. CDR1 SGHAT and CDR2 FQNNGV come from the germline V gene. CDR3 nucleotide sequence: TGTGCCAGCAGCGCTACCCAGCGACAGGGACTAGACTACACAGATACGCAGTATTTT. Amino acids: CASSATQRQGLDYTDTQYF.

The genes are TRBV7-2 and TRBJ1-1, with D possibly matching TRBD1 (5 bases). The CDR3 contains 14 residues. V lost 1 base, J lost 6 bases, and 12 bases lay in between. Germline-derived CDR1 and CDR2 are SGHTA and FQGNSA. The CDR3 coding sequence is TGTGCCAGCAGCTTAGTTTGGGGCATGTCTGAAGCTTTCTTT. This codes for CASSLVWGMSEAFF.

The chain employs TRBV20-1 and TRBJ2-7; no clear D gene. The germline gives CDR1 DFQATT, CDR2 SNEGSKA (reference sequence). V was clipped by 3 bases and J by 0 bases, with 6 bases between them. The CDR3 length is 12 residues. The CDR3 DNA reads TGCAGTGCTAGTTTCAGCTCCTACGAGCAGTACTTC. Translation: CSASFSSYEQYF.

This chain connects TRBV13 to TRBJ2-7; 7 positions agree with TRBD1. The J segment lost 2 bases and the V segment lost 5 bases, leaving 15 bases of the junction unmatched. The CDR3 consists of 17 residues. Germline CDR1 PRHDT, CDR2 FYEKMQ (reference sequence). CDR3 loop: CASSPRTGETPAYEQYF. For the CDR3, the DNA is TGTGCCAGCAGCCCCCGGACAGGAGAGACACCTGCCTACGAGCAGTACTTC.

This rearrangement joins TRBV29-1 to TRBJ2-5, with TRBD1 matching 10 bases. The CDR3 extends over 14 amino acids. CDR1 is SQVTM, CDR2 ANQGSEA, per germline. The trim removed 3 bases at V and 3 bases at J, leaving 4 bases unmatched. The CDR3 is CSVDGGTGEETQYF. The CDR3 bases are TGCAGCGTTGATGGGGGGACAGGGGAAGAGACCCAGTACTTC.

CDR3 in DNA: TGTGCCTGGACCCCGGGAGGGTCTAGCAATCAGCCCCAGCATTTT. Amino acid sequence: CAWTPGGSSNQPQHF. The chain has TRBV30 and TRBJ1-5; D unclear. Trimming took 4 bases from V and 0 from J, leaving 13 bases between them. There are 15 residues in the CDR3. Germline V gives CDR1 GTSNPN, CDR2 SVGIG (reference sequence).

This clone occurred once. This chain uses TRBV4-2 with TRBJ2-7, with no clear D. Trimming removed 1 base at V and 2 bases at J, with 9 bases between. This CDR3 contains 14 residues. CDR1 and CDR2 (germline): LGHNA, YNFKEQ. CDR3 region: CASSQGREAYEQYF. The CDR3 region has the DNA TGTGCCAGCAGCCAAGGACGAGAGGCCTACGAGCAGTACTTC.

This sequence joins TRBV7-5 and TRBJ1-2; TRBD1 is the table's D call and was not checked against the DNA. TRBV7-5 counts as a pseudogene. The CDR3 runs to 13 residues. The CDR3 bases are TGTGTCAGAAGCCTCGGTCCAGGGTATGGCTACACCTTC. Its protein product is CVRSLGPGYGYTF.

The chain is built from TRBV30 and TRBJ2-1, with D tentatively TRBD2 (6 bases). The germline V gene encodes CDR1 GTSNPN and CDR2 SVGIG (reference sequence). The CDR3 runs 16 residues. The V and J ends lost 1 base and 8 bases respectively, with 21 bases between them. Here the CDR3 DNA reads TGTGCCTGGAGTGGAGTTGGGGGGATGCTGTTTGATGAGCAGTTCTTC. Amino acids: CAWSGVGGMLFDEQFF.

The rearrangement uses TRBV3-1 (or the pseudogene TRBV3-2) and TRBJ1-2, with D tentatively TRBD1 (5 bases). V lost 4 bases and J lost 6, with 9 bases in between. The germline V gene has CDR1 LGHDT and CDR2 YNNKEL (reference sequence). This CDR3 has 12 amino acids. The CDR3 protein is CASSPEGDGYTF. CDR3 coding DNA: TGTGCCAGCAGCCCGGAAGGGGATGGCTACACCTTC.

The CDR3 nucleotides are TGTGCCAGCAGGAGCTCCTATAATTCACCCCTCCACTTT. Its protein is CASRSSYNSPLHF. V is TRBV6-5 and J is TRBJ1-6; D is uncertain. CDR3 length: 13 amino acids. V lost 6 bases and J lost 0, with 3 bases in between. Per the germline V gene, CDR1 is MNHEY and CDR2 is SVGAGI.